This T cell receptor beta chain originates from a study of T cells expressing NK-cell markers. On the study more broadly: From sorted CD3+CD56+NKG2C+, CD3+CD56+NKG2C- and CD3+CD56-NKG2C+ T cells came the TCR beta repertoires.

TCRdb re-called the 5' RACE reads; every CDR3 protein appears as one record, without DNA. Its listing shows about 300,000 distinct CDR3 sequences. The CDR3 has 16 amino acids. The germline V gene encodes CDR1 MNHNS and CDR2 SASEGT. The receptor's source is a woman between 18 and 70 years old in good health. The sample taken for sequencing was blood T cells: a sorted CD56 or NKG2C T cell subset, CD4+ or CD8+ T cells, or bulk PBMC T cells (not recorded which). The rearrangement links TRBV6-1 to TRBJ2-2; TCRdb indicates TRBD1, and absent DNA this call remains unverified. The CDR3 reads CASRRVGQGSTGELFF.